This T cell receptor (beta chain) was documented in a study of control samples from healthy donors and cancer patients. The table came from immunoSEQ multiplex PCR; TCRdb's copy has only in-frame clones and leaves some out. Among about 150,000 clones listed, roughly 93% were seen once. Between the trimmed V and J ends, which lost 5 bases and 4 bases, there was a span of 3 bases. Germline V gene sequence: CDR1 MDHEN, CDR2 SYDVKM. This CDR3 spans 11 amino acids. About this clone itself: Other DNA sequences in this specimen translate into the identical CDR3.

This receptor was taken from a man younger than 35 in good health. The chain uses TRBV28 and TRBJ1-5; unclear D gene. The sample consisted of blood. The chain's CDR3 is CASSLNQPQHF. The CDR3, as DNA: TGTGCCAGCAGTCTAAATCAGCCCCAGCATTTT.